Below are 14 T cell receptor beta chains sequenced from a single sample in a study of blood T cells in healthy people across ages. Alongside a J-beta primer mix, a sample-barcoded 5' primer served in a second PCR lasting 7 to 11 cycles. From the 5' RACE reads, TCRdb called clonotypes with MiXCR, one entry per CDR3 protein. In the table there are 650,000 to 900,000 distinct CDR3 sequences, around two thirds of which are singletons. Sequencing input: blood. These receptors came from a man aged 25 to 45 in good health.

Note on this clonotype: One junction end disagrees with the germline gene, perhaps due to a read error. This rearrangement joins TRBV6-2 or TRBV6-3 to TRBJ2-7, with 11 bases matching TRBD2. Gene TRBJ2-5 matches the end of the DNA better, so the J call may be wrong. The length of the CDR3 is 20 residues. Per the germline V gene, CDR1 is MNHEY and CDR2 is SVGEGT. The CDR3 region is CASSYGVVAGGPNLRETQYF. The CDR3 DNA is TGCGCCAGCAGTTACGGGGTCGTAGCGGGGGGGCCGAATCTGAGAGAGACCCAGTACTTC.

The chain employs TRBV6-6 and TRBJ1-2, with D possibly matching TRBD1 (5 bases). V was clipped by 10 bases and J by 4 bases, with 10 bases between them. The CDR3 has 11 amino acids. Germline CDR1 and CDR2: MNHNY and SVGAGI (reference sequence). As DNA, the CDR3 is TGTGCCACGGGGGGTCCCTATGGCTACACCTTC. Protein product: CATGGPYGYTF.

This clonotype was seen a handful of times. This chain uses TRBV4-3 with TRBJ2-1; D may be TRBD1 (5 bases). The V gene lost 1 base and the J gene lost 12 bases, with 16 bases spanning the gap. In germline, CDR1 is LGHNA, CDR2 YSLEER. The CDR3 runs to 14 residues. In DNA form, the CDR3 reads TGCGCCAGCAGCCAAGTCCACCCCGGACAAGGGCAGTTCTTC. It yields the protein CASSQVHPGQGQFF.

This sequence joins TRBV12-3 or TRBV12-4 and TRBJ2-7; 7 bases map to TRBD1. The V segment lost 6 bases and the J segment 2 bases; nucleotides outside the gene matches: 13. The CDR3 extends over 16 amino acids. The CDR3 DNA follows: TGTGCCAGCAGACCCCACAGGGGTCTCTCCACCTACGAGCAGTACTTC. Translating it yields CASRPHRGLSTYEQYF.

This chain connects TRBV6-5 to TRBJ2-1; 9 bases are shared with TRBD1. Losses at the gene ends were 4 bases for V and 5 bases for J; bases not matched to a gene: 9. Germline CDR1 and CDR2: MNHEY and SVGAGI. The CDR3 length is 16 residues. CDR3 in DNA: TGTGCCAGCAGTTCTACCGGGACAGGGTTTAACAATGAGCAGTTCTTC. It encodes CASSSTGTGFNNEQFF.

J is TRBJ2-2 and V is TRBV27; D is undetermined. V lost 5 bases and J lost 8, with 12 bases in between. The CDR3 spans 13 residues. Germline CDR1 MNHEY, CDR2 SMNVEV (reference sequence). CDR3 sequence: CASSPLSGGELFF. DNA for the CDR3: TGTGCCAGCAGTCCTCTCTCCGGGGGGGAGCTGTTTTTT.

The V and J genes are TRBV29-1 and TRBJ1-3; D perhaps matches TRBD1 (5 bases). V lost 4 bases and J 7 bases, leaving 11 bases between the germline ends. The germline gives CDR1 SQVTM, CDR2 ANQGSEA. The CDR3 has 12 residues. The CDR3 DNA is TGCAGCGTTGCACAGGACTGGAACACCATATATTTT. Residues: CSVAQDWNTIYF.

The CDR3 bases are TGTGCCAGCAGTGAGATCTTCAGGGTCCCACCCTCCTACGAGCAGTACTTC. Its protein is CASSEIFRVPPSYEQYF. The V and J genes are TRBV6-1 and TRBJ2-7; D is perhaps TRBD1 (5 bases). The CDR3 is made up of 17 amino acids. Looked up from germline, CDR1 is MNHNS and CDR2 is SASEGT. The V and J ends lost 3 bases and 0 bases respectively, with 18 bases between them.

The V gene is TRBV6-2 or TRBV6-3, the J gene TRBJ2-1; a weak D match, TRBD2 (5 bases). This CDR3 spans 13 amino acids. CDR1 is MNHEY, CDR2 SVGEGT, per germline. V was pared by 0 bases and J by 14 bases, with 14 bases between. DNA for the CDR3: TGTGCCAGCAGTTACTCTTCGCTGCTAGCTAAGTTCTTC. Its protein product is CASSYSSLLAKFF.

In its sample, this clonotype was seen a few times. This rearrangement joins TRBV2 to TRBJ1-5; no definite D call. Germline V gene lookup returns CDR1 SNHLY and CDR2 FYNNEI. The ends were cut back, 5 bases at V and 6 bases at J, with 8 bases in the middle. CDR3 length: 12 residues. The chain's CDR3 is CASSILSQPQHF. The CDR3 DNA reads TGTGCCAGCAGTATTCTGAGTCAGCCCCAGCATTTT. The variable domain in full, completed from reference TRBV2 and TRBJ1-5, reads EPEVTQTPSHQVTQMGQEVILRCVPISNHLYFYWYRQILGQKVEFLVSFYNNEISEKSEIFDDQFSVERPDGSNFTLKIRSTKLEDSAMYFCASSILSQPQHFGDGTRLSIL.

The gene calls are TRBV7-3 and TRBJ2-5, with D hard to call. V lost 5 bases and J 2 bases, leaving 15 bases between the germline ends. The germline gives CDR1 SGHTA, CDR2 FQGTGA. CDR3 length: 15 residues. CDR3 nucleotides: TGTGCCAGCAGCCACTTTGGGCGCGATCAAGAGACCCAGTACTTC. As protein: CASSHFGRDQETQYF.

As to this clonotype: Sequence at one end of the junction differs from germline and may be a read error. The chain recombines TRBV5-1 with TRBJ1-5; tentative D call: TRBD1 (5 bases). The CDR3 sequence is 15 residues long. Germline V CDR1 and CDR2: SGHRS, YFSETQ. CDR3 sequence: CASSIGHGGNQPQHF. The CDR3 DNA is TGTGCCAGCAGCATAGGACATGGGGGTAATCAGCCCCAACATTTT. The full variable domain, in which reference TRBV5-1 and TRBJ1-5 provide the parts outside the CDR3, is KAGVTQTPRYLIKTRGQQVTLSCSPISGHRSVSWYQQTPGQGLQFLFEYFSETQRNKGNFPGRFSGRQFSNSRSEMNVSTLELGDSALYLCASSIGHGGNQPQHFGDGTRLSIL.

This clonotype was seen a few times. This chain uses TRBV11-3 with TRBJ2-4, with TRBD1 as a possible D gene (6 bases). The V end lost 4 bases, the J end lost 7 bases, and 14 bases lay between the germline ends. Looked up from germline, CDR1 is SGHNT and CDR2 is YENEEA. The CDR3 length is 14 residues. Here the CDR3 reads CASSSGVAWNIQYF. CDR3 nucleotides: TGTGCCAGCAGCTCAGGGGTAGCATGGAACATTCAGTACTTC. The whole variable domain, remainder taken from reference TRBV11-3 and TRBJ2-4, is EAGVVQSPRYKIIEKKQPVAFWCNPISGHNTLYWYLQNLGQGPELLIRYENEEAVDDSQLPKDRFSAERLKGVDSTLKIQPAELGDSAVYLCASSSGVAWNIQYFGAGTRLSVL.

The rearrangement links TRBV18 to TRBJ2-1; TRBD1 agrees at 11 bases. The CDR3 covers 15 residues. The germline gives CDR1 KGHSH, CDR2 LQKENI. With V trimmed by 2 bases and J by 8 bases, 5 bases remained unmatched. CDR3: CASSPWTGGRDEQFF. The CDR3 DNA follows: TGTGCCAGCTCACCATGGACAGGGGGCCGCGATGAGCAGTTCTTC.